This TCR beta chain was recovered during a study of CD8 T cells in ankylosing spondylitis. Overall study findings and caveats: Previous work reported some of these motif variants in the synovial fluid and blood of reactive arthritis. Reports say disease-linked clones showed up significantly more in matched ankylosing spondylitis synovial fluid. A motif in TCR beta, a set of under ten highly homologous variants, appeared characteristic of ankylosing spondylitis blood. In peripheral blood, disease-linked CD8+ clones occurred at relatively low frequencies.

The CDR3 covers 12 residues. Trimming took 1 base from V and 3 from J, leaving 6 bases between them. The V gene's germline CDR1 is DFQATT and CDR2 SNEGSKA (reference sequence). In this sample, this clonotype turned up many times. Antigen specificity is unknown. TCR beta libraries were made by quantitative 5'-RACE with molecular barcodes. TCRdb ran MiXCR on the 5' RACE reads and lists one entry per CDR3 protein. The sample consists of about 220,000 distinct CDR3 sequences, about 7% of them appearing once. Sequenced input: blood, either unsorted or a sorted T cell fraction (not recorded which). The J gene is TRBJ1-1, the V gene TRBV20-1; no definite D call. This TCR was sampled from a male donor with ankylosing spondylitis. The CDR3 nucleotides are TGCAGTGCTAGAGTTAAGGACACTGAAGCTTTCTTT. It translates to CSARVKDTEAFF.